This TCR beta chain came from a study of blood T cell repertoires in COVID-19 (dated by TCRdb to 2020 to 2021). The study in broad terms: Samples from collaborators originated in the United States, Italy and Spain and spanned both the acute and convalescent phases of COVID-19. The material from the prospective study consisted of cDNA or gDNA derived from T cells, B-cell-depleted T cells, or PBMCs. The dataset comprised deeply sampled blood TCRbeta repertoires from subjects exposed to, actively infected with, or recovered from COVID-19. The repertoires were released in a freely available public database intended as a resource for research on the immune response to SARS-CoV-2. The samples were drawn from two sources: the first 160 participants of the ongoing ImmuneRACE study, and 1,200 or so subjects contributed by 6 global collaborators. A de-identified subject ID, COVID-19 status, age in years and sex were almost always included in the sample metadata. Where available, HLA class I and class II types were taken from metadata supplied by the sample provider and were not determined by assay-based typing. Broader findings and caveats from the paper: Clinical and demographic metadata were provided uncurated, with the amount varying by source and participant.

TCRbeta CDR3 regions were amplified from genomic DNA using the immunoSEQ Assay, a bias-controlled multiplex PCR. The paper's data handling went like this. Within the assay, amplification of reference gene primers was used to estimate how many nucleated cells each sample contained. Sequence reads were collapsed and filtered to measure the absolute abundance of every unique TCRbeta CDR3 rearrangement. For each sample, productive Simpson clonality was calculated as the square root of Simpson's diversity index across productive rearrangements. The source is immuneACCESS, and TCRdb retained only in-frame sequences with V and J called. Part of the clones is not carried over; for the studies checked, unresolved V genes explain less than half of this, and the remainder is unexplained. V and J calls and clone size come straight from that table; D and trimming were deduced from the DNA. The sample profile shows more than 200,000 clones; around four fifths of them were found once. The top ten constitute approximately 2.5% of the sample.

CDR1 and CDR2, per the germline V gene (reference sequence), are LGHDT and YNNKEL. V gives up 0 bases and J gives up 5 bases, and the segment between their germline ends measures 17 bases. The CDR3 spans 17 residues, from the cysteine through the phenylalanine. The only DNA kept is the CDR3, 51 bases in frame from the first base. As concerns this clone: The antigen this receptor binds is unknown. Per-base quality was not reported, and no clone a single base away is much larger than it.

The collaborating institutions used their own protocols to collect whole blood in K2EDTA tubes. For TCRbeta analysis, collaborators shipped samples in one of three forms: frozen whole blood, isolated PBMCs, or DNA extracted from either of those sample types. The chain joins TRBV3-1 (or the pseudogene TRBV3-2) to TRBJ2-1, and the D gene may be TRBD1, 6 bases matching. The TCR was taken from a woman in her sixties or seventies with active or convalescent COVID-19. The sequencing sample was made of peripheral blood. The DNA sequence is TGTGCCAGCAGCCAAGATATCATGGGGGCTTGGGACAATGAGCAGTTCTTC. Protein translation: CASSQDIMGAWDNEQFF.